This TCR beta chain was sequenced for a study of neoadjuvant nivolumab and ipilimumab in lung cancer (dated by TCRdb to the early 2020s). Study-level background: In the NEOSTAR trial, nivolumab was administered intravenously at 3 mg/kg on days 1, 15 and 29, and the combination arm also received ipilimumab 1 mg/kg on day 1 only. The primary endpoint of the trial was the rate of major pathologic response (MPR) in the intention-to-treat population of each study arm. In the trial, almost 45 patients with operable NSCLC were treated, of whom 23 were randomized to nivolumab monotherapy and about 21 to nivolumab plus ipilimumab. The study compared TCR repertoires in pretherapy (baseline) peripheral blood with TCR repertoires in tumors resected at surgery after neoadjuvant immune checkpoint blockade. Seven patients had matched pretherapy and resected tumor pairs analyzed, with four treated with nivolumab and three with nivolumab plus ipilimumab.

The sample's time point label, in plain terms: at surgical resection after neoadjuvant nivolumab +/- ipilimumab. Samples were obtained from the phase 2 randomized NEOSTAR trial, in which neoadjuvant nivolumab or nivolumab plus ipilimumab followed by surgery was tested in operable NSCLC. A remark on this clone: Its binding antigen is unknown. No quality values exist for individual bases; no much larger clone is one base distant.

V is cut by 4 bases and J by 1 base, and the space between the germline ends is 20 bases. CDR1 is given as SGHTA and CDR2 as FQGNSA, both from the germline V gene. The CDR3 sequence holds 19 residues, the cysteine and phenylalanine included. The retained sequence is limited to the CDR3, 57 bases, with the frame set at the first base. What the study reported, not specific to this receptor: Resected tumors had greater TCR richness and clonality than tumor-adjacent uninvolved lung, and increases were observed in more dual-therapy-treated tumors. TCR sequencing was performed in a small number of samples. No significant correlation was found between TCR clonality and pathologic tumor regression, and only one major-pathologic-response sample was available for the clonality analysis. From pretherapy to surgery, tumor T-cell richness and clonality went up in three of three dual-therapy tumors, versus only two of four nivolumab-treated tumors. Pretherapy blood TCR richness correlated positively with richness in tumors resected after neoadjuvant therapy (Spearman R = 0.82).

The method was the immunoSEQ multiplex PCR assay. On the authors' methods: Repertoires were summarized by richness and clonality, and significantly expanded and contracted clones were identified between pre- and post-therapy samples. TCRdb mirrors the immuneACCESS table, restricted to in-frame sequences. Some clones are absent from its copies; in checked studies, under half trace to an unresolved V gene, and the reason for the others is unknown. Clone size and the V and J calls come from that table; the DNA yielded D and trimming. The sample table holds 25,000 to 35,000 clones, of which over 75% were seen once. In total, the top ten clones hold roughly 5% of the sample.

This clonotype originated in an adult with non-small cell lung cancer. The sequence links TRBV7-2 to TRBJ1-6, with the D gene too uncertain to name. The source material was peripheral blood, sampled after neoadjuvant nivolumab, alone or with ipilimumab, at or shortly before surgery. The CDR3: CASSYSLRTATSYNSPLHF. In nucleotide form, the sequence is TGTGCCAGCAGCTACTCCCTACGTACAGCAACGTCCTATAATTCACCCCTCCACTTT.